The 20 T cell receptor beta chains below come from one sample, sequenced in a study of T cell repertoires in cytomegalovirus infection. These receptors' antigens are unknown. MiXCR was run by TCRdb on the reads, yielding one entry per CDR3 protein. The table lists about half a million distinct CDR3 sequences, around 30% of them singletons. The sample consisted of cultured PBMCs, taken from culture after CMV antigen stimulation. Receptors originate from a human donor in good health (CMV status not recorded). Some clones in this sample may be carry-over from other donors' samples.

The chain recombines TRBV20-1 with TRBJ2-3; maybe TRBD2 (7 bases). Germline lookup yields CDR1 DFQATT and CDR2 SNEGSKA (reference sequence). The CDR3 is made up of 16 amino acids. V lost 1 base to trimming and J lost 0 bases, with 14 bases between them. CDR3 nucleotide sequence: TGCAGTGCTAGAGCGCGGGGGCAGACTAGCACAGATACGCAGTATTTT. Protein: CSARARGQTSTDTQYF.

This clonotype was counted a few times. The CDR3 DNA sequence: TGTGCCAGCAACCCACCCCCCGGGGAGCTGTTTTTT. Translating gives CASNPPPGELFF. The chain employs TRBV7-2 and TRBJ2-2; D uncertain. This CDR3 region has 12 residues. Germline CDR1 SGHTA, CDR2 FQGNSA. The germline V and J ends were trimmed by 7 bases and 6 bases, with 9 bases remaining between them.

This clonotype was seen only once. V and J are TRBV7-7 and TRBJ1-5, with D uncertain. CDR3 length equals 21 residues. V lost 8 bases to trimming and J lost 1 base, with 33 bases between them. Germline CDR1 reads SSHAT; CDR2 reads FNYEAQ (reference sequence). CDR3 sequence reads: CASPRSRKNPPLWPSNQPQHF. In nucleotides, the CDR3 is TGTGCCAGCCCGAGGAGTCGAAAAAACCCCCCCCTATGGCCGAGCAATCAGCCCCAGCATTTT.

This chain uses TRBV2 with TRBJ2-2; D gene uncertain. V was pared by 6 bases and J by 6 bases, with 17 bases between. Per germline, CDR1 SNHLY and CDR2 FYNNEI. There are 15 residues in the CDR3. CDR3 loop: CASRAGSQAAGELFF. The DNA for the CDR3 is TGTGCCAGCAGAGCCGGGTCCCAGGCCGCCGGGGAGCTGTTTTTT.

At least ten counts were recorded for this clonotype. The rearrangement links TRBV7-2 to TRBJ2-1, with 14 bases matching TRBD2. CDR1 SGHTA and CDR2 FQGNSA come from the germline V gene. The CDR3 totals 16 residues. J was trimmed by 7 bases and V by 5 bases; bases with no gene match: 7. CDR3 in DNA: TGTGCCAGCAGCCCAGGGACTAGCGGGAGTGGAAATGAGCAGTTCTTC. Amino acid sequence: CASSPGTSGSGNEQFF.

This chain links TRBV20-1 with TRBJ2-2; no reliable D call. V was pared by 0 bases and J by 0 bases, with 11 bases between. Germline loops: CDR1 DFQATT, CDR2 SNEGSKA (reference sequence). The CDR3 totals 16 residues. CDR3 DNA sequence: TGCAGTGCTAGAGATCCGAGCCAAGCGAACACCGGGGAGCTGTTTTTT. Amino acids: CSARDPSQANTGELFF.

This clonotype was seen a single time. The V call is TRBV6-5, the J call TRBJ1-1; 12 nucleotides match TRBD1. The CDR3 contains 17 residues. V shed 6 bases, J shed 6 bases, and the junction held 14 bases outside the gene matches. Germline V lookup: CDR1 MNHEY, CDR2 SVGAGI. The CDR3 reads CASRTPGQGARLAEAFF. The CDR3 nucleotides are TGTGCCAGCAGAACCCCGGGACAGGGGGCGAGGTTGGCTGAAGCTTTCTTT.

The DNA of the CDR3 is TGTGCCAGCAGTTTAGGGGGCCCTATTTACGAGCAGTACTTC. Amino acids: CASSLGGPIYEQYF. The genes are TRBV12-3 or TRBV12-4 and TRBJ2-7, with a possible D match to TRBD1 (5 bases). The V and J ends lost 1 base and 4 bases respectively, with 11 bases between them. This CDR3 spans 14 amino acids.

The chain links TRBV28 to TRBJ1-2; unclear D gene. Deletions cut 4 bases from V and 4 bases from J, with 13 bases between. The V gene's germline CDR1 is MDHEN and CDR2 SYDVKM. CDR3 size: 14 residues. CDR3 sequence: CASSSMGWGYGYTF. CDR3 bases: TGTGCCAGCAGTTCGATGGGGTGGGGCTATGGCTACACCTTC.

This clonotype was seen a handful of times. The chain links TRBV7-9 to TRBJ2-7; perhaps TRBD1 as D (6 bases). CDR1 and CDR2 (germline): SEHNR, FQNEAQ (reference sequence). The V end was cut by 5 bases, the J end by 8 bases, with 10 bases between. CDR3 length: 11 residues. The DNA for the CDR3 is TGTGCCAGCAGCCGAACAGGGCAGCAGTACTTC. Its translation: CASSRTGQQYF.

Comment on this clonotype: One junction end does not reproduce the germline sequence, and a read error may be involved. The V and J genes are TRBV28 and TRBJ2-7, with D perhaps matching TRBD1 or TRBD2 (7 bases each). There are 15 residues in the CDR3. The germline CDR1 and CDR2 sequences are MDHEN and SYDVKM. The chain's CDR3 is CASRSEGGGSHEQYF. The CDR3 nucleotides are TGTGCCAGCAGGTCCGAGGGAGGGGGCTCCCACGAGCAGTACTTC.

This chain links TRBV13 with TRBJ2-1; possible D gene TRBD2, 6 bases. In germline, CDR1 is PRHDT, CDR2 FYEKMQ (reference sequence). The CDR3 is made up of 16 amino acids. Trimming cost V 4 bases and J 1 base, with 14 bases left between them. CDR3 amino acids: CASSSDSGASYNEQFF. DNA for the CDR3: TGTGCCAGCAGCTCCGACTCGGGAGCGTCCTACAATGAGCAGTTCTTC.

This sequence joins TRBV13 and TRBJ2-1; D gene uncertain. Trimming took 5 bases from V and 8 from J, leaving 13 bases between them. Germline assignment: CDR1 PRHDT and CDR2 FYEKMQ (reference sequence). CDR3 length: 13 residues. This chain's CDR3 is CASSRTDTYEQFF. The CDR3 DNA is TGTGCCAGCAGCCGAACTGACACCTATGAGCAGTTCTTC.

This clonotype has more than one count but fewer than ten. The V and J genes are TRBV9 and TRBJ1-6; perhaps TRBD1 as D (6 bases). The length of the CDR3 is 15 residues. Germline lookup yields CDR1 SGDLS and CDR2 YYNGEE. V was pared by 3 bases and J by 7 bases, with 14 bases between. The CDR3 region is CASSAAGRGNSPLHF. In DNA, the CDR3 is TGTGCCAGCAGCGCCGCCGGCAGGGGCAATTCACCCCTCCACTTT.

The table lists this clonotype with a few counts. The chain has TRBV7-2 and TRBJ2-3; 8 nucleotides line up with TRBD2. V lost 5 bases and J lost 1; bases outside the gene matches: 5. This CDR3 spans 15 amino acids. From germline, CDR1 is SGHTA and CDR2 FQGNSA. The CDR3 DNA follows: TGTGCCAGCAGCGCCGGGACTAGAGGCACAGATACGCAGTATTTT. It specifies CASSAGTRGTDTQYF.

CDR3 sequence (DNA): TGTGCCAGCAGTTTTAGCGGGAAATTGACAGATACGCAGTATTTT. This codes for CASSFSGKLTDTQYF. The chain uses TRBV28 and TRBJ2-3, with 8 nucleotides matching TRBD2. After removal of 3 bases from V and 3 bases from J, the junction contained 5 bases not matched to a gene. Germline assignment: CDR1 MDHEN and CDR2 SYDVKM. The CDR3 covers 15 residues.

This clonotype was recorded a few times. The V and J genes are TRBV27 and TRBJ2-3, with a possible D match to TRBD2 (7 bases). Trimming shortened V by 3 bases and J by 4 bases, and 17 bases separated the two germline ends. The germline V gene has CDR1 MNHEY and CDR2 SMNVEV (reference sequence). The CDR3 has 16 amino acids. The CDR3, as DNA: TGTGCCAGCAGTTTCGGCTTCGGGGGGCACGCAGATACGCAGTATTTT. Translated: CASSFGFGGHADTQYF.

This clonotype was detected a few times. The CDR3 region is CASATTNYGYTF. The CDR3 nucleotides read TGTGCCAGCGCGACGACTAACTATGGCTACACCTTC. V is TRBV28 and J is TRBJ1-2; no clear D. Germline V gene lookup returns CDR1 MDHEN and CDR2 SYDVKM. Between the trimmed V and J ends, which lost 8 bases and 0 bases, there was a span of 7 bases. The CDR3 is 12 amino acids.

The chain carries TRBV5-1 and TRBJ2-6, with D unresolved. V was shortened by 4 bases and J by 0 bases, with 14 bases between the two germline ends. Germline V lookup: CDR1 SGHRS, CDR2 YFSETQ. The CDR3 contains 17 residues. This CDR3 is CASSPWTRISGANVLTF. The CDR3, as DNA: TGCGCCAGCAGCCCCTGGACGCGCATCTCTGGGGCCAACGTCCTGACTTTC.

The chain has TRBV7-3 and TRBJ2-1; tentative D call: TRBD1 (6 bases). The ends were cut back, 1 base at V and 1 base at J, with 8 bases in the middle. This CDR3 has 15 residues. Germline lookup yields CDR1 SGHTA and CDR2 FQGTGA. The CDR3 here is CASSLRGQSYNEQFF. In DNA, the CDR3 is TGTGCCAGCAGCTTAAGAGGACAGTCCTACAATGAGCAGTTCTTC.